This passage covers 10 T cell receptor beta chains from one sample sequenced in a study of blood T cells in healthy people across ages. Through a sample-barcoded 5' primer and a J-beta primer mix, a second PCR was run for roughly 7 to 11 cycles. TCRdb re-derived calls from the 5' RACE reads in MiXCR, one entry per CDR3 protein. This repertoire shows about 810,000 distinct CDR3 sequences, about 34% found once; its top ten account for 13%. The sample comprised blood. Source of these receptors: a young man in good health.

Only a few counts were recorded for this clonotype. The chain employs TRBV20-1 and TRBJ2-1; 8 nucleotides line up with TRBD2. The CDR3 spans 14 residues. J lost 0 bases, V lost 4 bases, and 2 bases had no gene match. Germline assignment: CDR1 DFQATT and CDR2 SNEGSKA (reference sequence). The CDR3 bases are TGCAGTGCTACGGGGGGGAGCTCCTACAATGAGCAGTTCTTC. Translating it yields CSATGGSSYNEQFF.

This clonotype has a handful of counts. CDR3 sequence: CASSARQGNSPLHF. For the CDR3, the DNA is TGTGCCAGCAGTGCCCGACAGGGAAATTCACCCCTCCACTTT. This chain connects TRBV12-3 or TRBV12-4 to TRBJ1-6; the match to TRBD1 covers 7 bases. With V trimmed by 5 bases and J by 7 bases, 5 bases remained unmatched. The CDR3 loop spans 14 amino acids.

At least ten counts were recorded for this clonotype. The chain recombines TRBV12-3 or TRBV12-4 with TRBJ1-6; D perhaps matches TRBD1 (6 bases). The CDR3 covers 14 residues. Trimming took 1 base from V and 7 from J, leaving 8 bases between them. The CDR3 DNA reads TGTGCCAGCAGTTTAGACAGGGACAATTCACCCCTCCACTTT. Amino acid sequence: CASSLDRDNSPLHF.

This clonotype was seen a few times. The genes are TRBV11-2 and TRBJ1-5; unclear D gene. V shed 5 bases and J shed 3 bases, with 17 bases lying between them. CDR1 and CDR2 (germline): SGHAT, FQNNGV. The length of the CDR3 is 16 residues. The DNA of the CDR3 is TGTGCCAGCAGCCCTGCAGCCGACGGATACAATCAGCCCCAGCATTTT. It yields the protein CASSPAADGYNQPQHF.

This clonotype was observed a handful of times. This rearrangement joins TRBV12-3 or TRBV12-4 to TRBJ1-5; D gene unclear. Trimming left V 7 bases short and J 7 bases short, with 20 bases between. The CDR3 is 15 residues long. Written as DNA, the CDR3 is TGTGCCAGCACCAAGGGCTATTCACCCAGACAGCCCCAGCATTTT. Protein sequence: CASTKGYSPRQPQHF.

This clonotype was seen many times. The V gene is TRBV20-1, the J gene TRBJ2-3, with a possible D match to TRBD1 (6 bases). V was trimmed by 0 bases and J by 6 bases, leaving 13 bases between them. The CDR3 has 14 residues. Germline-derived CDR1 and CDR2 are DFQATT and SNEGSKA (reference sequence). CDR3 region: CSARDRGGQDTQYF. CDR3 bases: TGCAGTGCTAGAGATAGGGGTGGACAGGATACGCAGTATTTT.

The chain recombines TRBV6-2 or TRBV6-3 with TRBJ2-5, with D possibly matching TRBD1 (6 bases). The tail of the sequence fits TRBJ2-7 better, so the J call may be wrong. The CDR3 totals 12 residues. CDR1 MNHEY and CDR2 SVGEGT come from the germline V gene. CDR3 nucleotides: TGTGCCAGCAAGTCAGGGGCCTACGAGCAGTACTTC. It specifies CASKSGAYEQYF.

The table lists this clonotype with many counts. This sequence joins TRBV4-2 and TRBJ1-2, with D unclear. Germline V gives CDR1 LGHNA, CDR2 YNFKEQ. This CDR3 is built from 13 residues. The germline V and J ends were trimmed by 6 bases and 4 bases, with 12 bases remaining between them. The CDR3 spells CASSEPGRYGYTF. The CDR3 coding sequence is TGTGCCAGCAGTGAACCGGGTCGCTATGGCTACACCTTC.

Note on this clonotype: A read error may produce the germline difference seen at one junction end. The chain couples TRBV12-3 or TRBV12-4 to TRBJ2-3, with 7 positions matching TRBD1. CDR3 length: 14 amino acids. Here the CDR3 DNA reads TGTGCCAGCAGTCTCAGACAGGGCGCAGATGCGCAGTATTTT. Its protein product is CASSLRQGADAQYF.

This chain connects TRBV20-1 to TRBJ2-1, with 9 bases fitting TRBD2. Per germline, CDR1 DFQATT and CDR2 SNEGSKA (reference sequence). The CDR3 covers 14 residues. The trim removed 1 base at V and 5 bases at J, leaving 3 bases unmatched. This CDR3 reads CSARVAGEHNEQFF. CDR3 nucleotide sequence: TGCAGTGCTAGAGTAGCGGGGGAGCACAATGAGCAGTTCTTC.